This T cell receptor (beta chain) was documented in a study of blood T cell repertoires in COVID-19. Germline lookup yields CDR1 SGDLS and CDR2 YYNGEE. The CDR3 runs to 14 residues. V lost 4 bases and J lost 6, with 16 bases in between. The data were produced by immunoSEQ multiplex PCR, yet TCRdb's version contains in-frame clones alone and is incomplete. There are 100,000 to 150,000 clones in the sample; about 85% occur only once, and roughly 27% lies in the top ten. This sequence was found in a woman of 80 years or more with acute or convalescent COVID-19. Sequences were obtained from peripheral blood. The V and J genes are TRBV9 and TRBJ1-2, with D perhaps matching TRBD1 (5 bases). CDR3 sequence (DNA): TGTGCCAGCAGCCCCCGGGGAGGGGTCGATGGCTACACCTTC. Its translation: CASSPRGGVDGYTF. Full variable domain (remainder filled in from reference TRBV9 and TRBJ1-2): DSGVTQTPKHLITATGQRVTLRCSPRSGDLSVYWYQQSLDQGLQFLIQYYNGEERAKGNILERFSAQQFPDLHSELNLSSLELGDSALYFCASSPRGGVDGYTFGSGTRLTVV.